One sample yielded the 14 T cell receptor beta chains listed below, sequenced in a study of blood T cell repertoires in COVID-19 (TCRdb year 2020). The receptor library was made with the immunoSEQ multiplex PCR assay. Imported from immuneACCESS, the table was reduced by TCRdb to in-frame sequences with V and J called. These copies leave out some clones; in studies compared against another copy, an unresolved V gene accounts for under half, and the cause of the remainder is not known. The sample has about 78,000 clones on record, around 90% of them singletons. The biggest ten clones account for about 4.3% of the sample. The sequencing input was peripheral blood. Every receptor here comes from a woman of 80 years or more with active or convalescent COVID-19.

The chain links TRBV25-1 to TRBJ2-3, with unresolved D. The CDR3 is made up of 14 amino acids. Germline V gene data show CDR1 as MGHDK and CDR2 as SYGVNS. V lost 4 bases and J 2 bases, leaving 10 bases between the germline ends. CDR3 nucleotides: TGTGCCAGCAGTGTGGCCAGATCCACAGATACGCAGTATTTT. Amino acids: CASSVARSTDTQYF.

The V call is TRBV9, the J call TRBJ2-4; 8 bases are shared with TRBD1. The J segment lost 2 bases and the V segment lost 2 bases, leaving 6 bases of the junction unmatched. In germline, CDR1 is SGDLS, CDR2 YYNGEE. CDR3 length: 16 amino acids. The DNA of the CDR3 is TGTGCCAGCAGCGTTGGGACAGGTGAAACCAAAAACATTCAGTACTTC. Its translation: CASSVGTGETKNIQYF.

This clone was detected only a few times. V usage is TRBV7-9 and J usage is TRBJ2-2; 14 positions match TRBD2. The germline V gene encodes CDR1 SEHNR and CDR2 FQNEAQ (reference sequence). Trimming took 5 bases from V and 7 from J; bases not matched to a gene: 9. The CDR3 has 17 residues. The CDR3 DNA sequence: TGTGCCAGCAGCCCACGGGGACTAGCGGGAGAGGTCGGGGAGCTGTTTTTT. Its protein product is CASSPRGLAGEVGELFF.

The chain carries TRBV5-4 and TRBJ1-2; D not certain. V was cut by 3 bases and J by 6 bases, with 12 bases left in between. Germline V gene data show CDR1 as SGHNT and CDR2 as YYREEE (reference sequence). This CDR3 comprises 13 residues. CDR3: CASSSRDRDGYTF. In nucleotides, the CDR3 is TGTGCCAGCAGCTCTCGGGATAGGGATGGCTACACCTTC.

The chain's CDR3 is CASSQPGQSGQYF. The DNA of the CDR3 is TGTGCCAGCAGCCAACCGGGACAGAGTGGGCAGTACTTC. The V gene is TRBV5-8, the J gene TRBJ2-7, with 7 bases fitting TRBD1. Germline values: CDR1 SGHTS, CDR2 YDEGEE. Unmatched junction bases numbered 10, after V lost 4 bases and J lost 9 bases. CDR3 size: 13 residues.

V is TRBV6-2 or TRBV6-3 and J is TRBJ2-7; 13 bases map to TRBD2. The CDR3 loop spans 15 amino acids. Germline trimming cut 5 bases from V and 3 bases from J; bases unmatched to any gene: 4. From germline, CDR1 is MNHEY and CDR2 SVGEGT. The CDR3 here is CASSETSGGFYEQYF. For the CDR3, the DNA is TGTGCCAGCAGTGAGACTAGCGGGGGGTTCTACGAGCAGTACTTC.

This chain connects TRBV9 to TRBJ1-3; 7 bases map to TRBD1. The germline V gene encodes CDR1 SGDLS and CDR2 YYNGEE. The length of the CDR3 is 14 residues. The ends lost 1 base at V and 7 bases at J; junction bases unmatched: 5. The CDR3 here is CASSVMDRLNTIYF. In nucleotides, the CDR3 is TGTGCCAGCAGCGTAATGGACAGGTTGAACACCATATATTTT.

The J gene is TRBJ2-3, the V gene TRBV15, with TRBD2 matching over 11 bases. Germline trimming cut 1 base from V and 3 bases from J; bases unmatched to any gene: 6. The V gene's germline CDR1 is LNHNV and CDR2 YYDKDF (reference sequence). The CDR3 runs 17 residues. The chain's CDR3 is CATSRATSGSRTDTQYF. CDR3 in DNA: TGTGCCACCAGCAGAGCCACTAGCGGGAGTAGGACAGATACGCAGTATTTT.

The gene calls are TRBV20-1 and TRBJ2-2, with unresolved D. The CDR3 contains 12 residues. V lost 5 bases and J 3 bases, leaving 7 bases between the germline ends. Germline values: CDR1 DFQATT, CDR2 SNEGSKA (reference sequence). CDR3 sequence reads: CSARDYTGELFF. The CDR3 region has the DNA TGCAGTGCTCGTGACTACACCGGGGAGCTGTTTTTT.

V gene TRBV28 combines with J gene TRBJ1-4; no firm D call. Looked up from germline, CDR1 is MDHEN and CDR2 is SYDVKM. This CDR3 is built from 16 residues. Trimming removed 8 bases at V and 3 bases at J, with 19 bases between. Here the CDR3 reads CASLQVAGASNEKLFF. The CDR3 bases are TGTGCCAGCTTACAAGTTGCGGGTGCTTCTAATGAAAAACTGTTTTTT.

The V and J genes are TRBV27 and TRBJ2-1; TRBD2 matches at 9 bases. V was pared by 3 bases and J by 2 bases, with 5 bases of the junction left unmatched. The CDR3 is made up of 16 amino acids. Looked up from germline, CDR1 is MNHEY and CDR2 is SMNVEV (reference sequence). CDR3 region: CASSFAVAGAYNEQFF. The CDR3 region has the DNA TGTGCCAGCAGTTTTGCCGTAGCGGGAGCCTACAATGAGCAGTTCTTC.

This clone was seen just once. This rearrangement joins TRBV11-2 to TRBJ2-3; D unclear. Germline CDR1 reads SGHAT; CDR2 reads FQNNGV. V lost 5 bases, J lost 0 bases, and 12 bases lay in between. This CDR3 has 15 amino acids. The CDR3 nucleotides read TGTGCCAGCAGCCCCCGCGTACCTAGCACAGATACGCAGTATTTT. It specifies CASSPRVPSTDTQYF.

The gene calls are TRBV30 and TRBJ2-3, with D unclear. Trimming stripped 1 base from V and 3 bases from J, with 14 bases between. This CDR3 has 15 amino acids. In germline, CDR1 is GTSNPN, CDR2 SVGIG (reference sequence). The CDR3 region is CAWSDLGVRTDTQYF. Written as DNA, the CDR3 is TGTGCCTGGAGTGATTTAGGAGTTAGAACAGATACGCAGTATTTT.

The genes are TRBV7-9 and TRBJ2-2; D ambiguous. V gave up 1 base and J gave up 2 bases, with 5 bases separating them. Germline values: CDR1 SEHNR, CDR2 FQNEAQ (reference sequence). CDR3 length equals 14 residues. CDR3 DNA: TGTGCCAGCAGCTTAGACTCAAACACCGGGGAGCTGTTTTTT. Residues: CASSLDSNTGELFF.